These 2 T cell receptor beta chains share one sample of origin, sequenced in a study of cytomegalovirus exposure and HLA in healthy donors. PCR amplification relied on 60 Vbeta primers (plus 13 Jbeta primers). TCRdb's copy holds only in-frame clones and misses some; the assay was immunoSEQ multiplex PCR. Of about 140,000 clones in the sample, 65% to 85% were seen once. The specimen sequenced was PBMCs. The receptors stem from a woman aged 40 to 50 in good health and CMV-seropositive.

This rearrangement joins TRBV4-1 to TRBJ1-1, with 7 bases aligning to TRBD1. This CDR3 is 14 amino acids long. V shed 5 bases, J shed 4 bases, and the junction held 7 bases outside the gene matches. Germline CDR1 is MGHRA and CDR2 is YSYEKL. CDR3 coding DNA: TGCGCCAGCAGCTCCCCGACAGGGCGCACTGAAGCTTTCTTT. Residues: CASSSPTGRTEAFF.

This clone was seen a few times. The chain recombines TRBV6-5 with TRBJ1-2, with 7 bases lining up with TRBD1. CDR1 is MNHEY, CDR2 SVGAGI, per germline. Trimming removed 6 bases from V and 9 bases from J; junction bases left unmatched: 7. The CDR3 is made up of 12 amino acids. The CDR3 DNA sequence: TGTGCCAGCAGACTAGGACAGGAACGCTACACCTTC. It codes for CASRLGQERYTF.